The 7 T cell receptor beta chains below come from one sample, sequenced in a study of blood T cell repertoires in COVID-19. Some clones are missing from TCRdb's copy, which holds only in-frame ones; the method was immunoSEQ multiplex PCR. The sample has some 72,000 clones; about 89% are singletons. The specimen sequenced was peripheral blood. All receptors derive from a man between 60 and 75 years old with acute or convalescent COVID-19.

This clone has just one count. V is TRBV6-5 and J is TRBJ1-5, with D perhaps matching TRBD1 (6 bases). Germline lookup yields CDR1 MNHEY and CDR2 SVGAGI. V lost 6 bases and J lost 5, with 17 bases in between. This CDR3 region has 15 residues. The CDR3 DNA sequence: TGTGCCAGCAGACCAGACAGGATCCAGCATCAGCCCCAGCATTTT. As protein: CASRPDRIQHQPQHF.

The DNA of the CDR3 is TGTGCCAGCTCACCCTCGACAGGGACGGGTGAAAAACTGTTTTTT. Translated, it gives CASSPSTGTGEKLFF. This chain links TRBV18 with TRBJ1-4; 7 bases line up with TRBD1. CDR3 length: 15 residues. Germline V gene data show CDR1 as KGHSH and CDR2 as LQKENI. V lost 3 bases and J lost 7; bases outside the gene matches: 8.

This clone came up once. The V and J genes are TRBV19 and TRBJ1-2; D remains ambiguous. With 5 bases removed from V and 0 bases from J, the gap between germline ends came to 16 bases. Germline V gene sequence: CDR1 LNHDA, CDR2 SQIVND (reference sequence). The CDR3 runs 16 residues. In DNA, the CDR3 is TGTGCCAGTAGTGGAGGACTTTTCGTAGCTAACTATGGCTACACCTTC. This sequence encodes CASSGGLFVANYGYTF.

The CDR3 region has the DNA TGCGCCAGCAGCTTGGCGACTGACTATGGCTACACCTTC. It yields the protein CASSLATDYGYTF. The chain has TRBV5-1 and TRBJ1-2; D is unresolved. CDR1 is SGHRS and CDR2 is YFSETQ in the germline V gene. The V gene lost 0 bases and the J gene lost 3 bases, with 6 bases spanning the gap. CDR3 size: 13 residues.

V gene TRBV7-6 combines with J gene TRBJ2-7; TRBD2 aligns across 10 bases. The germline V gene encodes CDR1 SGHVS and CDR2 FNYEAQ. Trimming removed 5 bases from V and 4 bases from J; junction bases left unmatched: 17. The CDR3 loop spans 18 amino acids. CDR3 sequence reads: CASSPRVGAGGPGYEQYF. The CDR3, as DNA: TGTGCCAGCAGCCCCCGTGTGGGAGCGGGGGGGCCTGGGTACGAGCAGTACTTC.

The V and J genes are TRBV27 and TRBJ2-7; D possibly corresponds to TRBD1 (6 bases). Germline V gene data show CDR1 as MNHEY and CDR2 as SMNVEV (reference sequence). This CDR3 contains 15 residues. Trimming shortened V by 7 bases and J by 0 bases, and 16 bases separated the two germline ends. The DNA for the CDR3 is TGTGCCAGCACCCCCGGGCAGGGGCCCTCCTACGAGCAGTACTTC. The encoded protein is CASTPGQGPSYEQYF.

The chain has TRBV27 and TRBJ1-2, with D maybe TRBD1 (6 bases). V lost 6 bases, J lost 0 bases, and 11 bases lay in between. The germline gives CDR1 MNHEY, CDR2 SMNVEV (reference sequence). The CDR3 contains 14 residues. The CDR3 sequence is CASRKTGPNYGYTF. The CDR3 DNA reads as TGTGCCAGCAGGAAGACAGGTCCTAACTATGGCTACACCTTC.